This is a list of T cell receptor beta chains from one sample in a study of cytomegalovirus exposure and HLA in healthy donors. Profiled with immunoSEQ multiplex PCR; TCRdb holds only in-frame clones, not every one. The sample lists around 100,000 clones, about 80% occurring once. Sequenced material: PBMCs. The receptor set was obtained from a man aged 40-55 years in good health and CMV-seronegative. Both conserved end residues are part of each CDR3. A D gene is named only where the DNA matches it firmly. Some rows have no size entry. The others give once, few or many, or a class for an expanded clone.

j_call | v_call | clone_size | d_call | cdr3_aa | cdr3_nt
TRBJ2-1 | TRBV2 | NA | TRBD2 | CASRFSSGAYNEQFF | TGTGCCAGCCGGTTTTCTAGCGGGGCTTACAATGAGCAGTTCTTC
TRBJ2-1 | TRBV11-2 | NA | TRBD2 | CASGPGTSGGGEQFF | TGTGCCAGCGGCCCCGGGACTAGCGGGGGCGGTGAGCAGTTCTTC
TRBJ1-5 | TRBV10-2 | NA | NA | CASTAQESQPQHF | TGCGCCAGCACTGCCCAGGAATCTCAGCCCCAGCATTTT
TRBJ2-3 | TRBV6-6 | NA | NA | CASSSAGAPDTQYF | TGTGCCAGCAGTTCGGCGGGGGCCCCAGATACGCAGTATTTT
TRBJ2-7 | TRBV2 | NA | NA | CASSERGTAYEQYF | TGTGCCAGCAGTGAACGCGGGACAGCCTACGAGCAGTACTTC
TRBJ2-7 | TRBV5-6 | few | NA | CASSLWGGGQYSYEQYF | TGTGCCAGCAGCTTGTGGGGTGGCGGACAGTACTCCTACGAGCAGTACTTC
TRBJ1-4 | TRBV6-1 | NA | NA | CASTRTETNEKLFF | TGTGCCAGCACCCGGACAGAGACTAATGAAAAACTGTTTTTT
TRBJ1-2 | TRBV7-2 | NA | NA | CASSLAGPNYGYTF | TGTGCCAGCAGCTTAGCGGGCCCTAACTATGGCTACACCTTC
TRBJ1-1 | TRBV5-1 | NA | NA | CASSSTGRGAGNTEAFF | TGCGCCAGCAGCTCCACAGGGAGGGGGGCTGGGAACACTGAAGCTTTCTTT
TRBJ2-3 | TRBV7-8 | once | TRBD1 | CASSLRGDRGTDTQYF | TGTGCCAGCAGCTTAAGGGGGGACAGGGGTACAGATACGCAGTATTTT
TRBJ1-2 | TRBV23-1 | NA | NA | CASSQSRSGVDYGYTF | TGCGCCAGCAGTCAATCGAGGTCAGGGGTCGACTATGGCTACACCTTC
TRBJ1-1 | TRBV6-1 | NA | TRBD1 | CASSEMGQGRPGAFF | TGTGCCAGCAGTGAAATGGGACAGGGCCGCCCGGGGGCTTTCTTT
TRBJ2-2 | TRBV7-3 | once | NA | CASSFRGRDTGELFF | TGTGCCAGCAGCTTCAGGGGCCGCGACACCGGGGAGCTGTTTTTT
TRBJ1-4 | TRBV9 | NA | TRBD1 | CASSVYPGQGNEKLFF | TGTGCCAGCAGCGTATATCCGGGACAGGGGAATGAAAAACTGTTTTTT
TRBJ2-5 | TRBV15 | NA | NA | CATSRGLLQETQYF | TGTGCCACCAGCAGAGGTCTCCTACAAGAGACCCAGTACTTC
TRBJ1-2 | TRBV19 | NA | NA | CASSPLPGLYGYTF | TGTGCCAGTAGCCCCCTTCCGGGACTCTATGGCTACACCTTC
TRBJ2-2 | TRBV4-2 | NA | TRBD1 | CASSQDQNRGPNTGELFF | TGTGCCAGCAGCCAAGATCAGAACAGGGGTCCTAACACCGGGGAGCTGTTTTTT
TRBJ2-3 | TRBV18 | once | TRBD2 | CASSPAGAGTDTQYF | TGTGCCAGCTCACCAGCGGGAGCGGGCACAGATACGCAGTATTTT
TRBJ1-5 | TRBV7-2 | few | TRBD1 | CASSRKTGVEQPQHF | TGTGCCAGCAGCCGAAAAACAGGGGTGGAACAGCCCCAGCATTTT
TRBJ1-1 | TRBV2 | few | NA | CASRGGVTEAFF | TGTGCCAGCAGAGGGGGTGTCACTGAAGCTTTCTTT
TRBJ1-2 | TRBV7-8 | NA | NA | CASSIREGDYGYTF | TGTGCCAGCAGCATCAGGGAAGGCGACTATGGCTACACCTTC
TRBJ2-7 | TRBV5-1 | once | NA | CASSLGAGQEQYF | TGCGCCAGCAGCTTGGGGGCAGGGCAAGAGCAGTACTTC
TRBJ2-1 | TRBV7-2 | NA | NA | CASSLDSAPYNEQFF | TGTGCCAGCAGCTTAGATAGCGCGCCCTACAATGAGCAGTTCTTC
TRBJ1-1 | TRBV19 | NA | NA | CASSVGDRNTEAFF | TGTGCCAGTAGCGTCGGAGACAGGAACACTGAAGCTTTCTTT
TRBJ2-7 | TRBV5-1 | NA | TRBD1 | CASSPTGVGYEQYF | TGCGCCAGCAGCCCGACAGGGGTAGGGTACGAGCAGTACTTC
TRBJ2-1 | TRBV7-8 | NA | TRBD2 | CASSRRLAGVYNEQFF | TGTGCCAGCAGCCGGAGACTAGCGGGGGTTTACAATGAGCAGTTCTTC
TRBJ2-7 | TRBV12-5 | NA | NA | CASGLPSGFEQYF | TGTGCTAGTGGTTTGCCCTCAGGGTTCGAGCAGTACTTC
TRBJ1-3 | TRBV11-2 | NA | NA | CASSRGNTIYF | TGTGCCAGCAGTCGGGGAAACACCATATATTTT
TRBJ2-7 | TRBV2 | NA | NA | CASRPEGDEQYF | TGTGCCAGCAGACCCGAGGGGGACGAGCAGTACTTC
TRBJ1-2 | TRBV6-1 | NA | NA | CASSAQTGLYYGYTF | TGTGCCAGCAGCGCACAAACAGGGCTCTACTATGGCTACACCTTC
TRBJ2-7 | TRBV19 | NA | NA | CASSINTYSSYEQYF | TGTGCCAGTAGTATAAACACCTACAGCTCCTACGAGCAGTACTTC
TRBJ2-1 | TRBV12-5 | NA | TRBD2 | CASRSGGIYNEQFF | TGTGCTAGTCGGAGCGGGGGGATTTACAATGAGCAGTTCTTC
TRBJ2-5 | TRBV11-3 | NA | TRBD1 | CASSPGDRETETQYF | TGTGCCAGCAGCCCAGGGGACAGGGAGACGGAGACCCAGTACTTC
TRBJ2-1 | TRBV7-9 | NA | TRBD2 | CASSPYSGGRNEQFF | TGTGCCAGCAGCCCGTACAGCGGGGGGCGGAATGAGCAGTTCTTC
TRBJ1-2 | TRBV6-5 | NA | NA | CASSYSREEVYTF | TGTGCCAGCAGTTACTCGAGGGAAGAGGTCTACACCTTC
TRBJ2-2 | TRBV11-1 | NA | NA | CASESGENTGELFF | TGTGCCAGCGAGTCGGGGGAAAACACCGGGGAGCTGTTTTTT
TRBJ2-1 | TRBV2 | NA | TRBD2 | CASNLAGTNNEQFF | TGTGCCAGCAATTTAGCGGGGACAAACAATGAGCAGTTCTTC
TRBJ1-1 | TRBV19 | NA | NA | CASSIGQTEAFF | TGTGCCAGTAGTATCGGACAGACTGAAGCTTTCTTT
TRBJ1-2 | TRBV4-1 | NA | NA | CASSQAGVRYGYTF | TGCGCCAGCAGCCAAGCCGGGGTGAGGTATGGCTACACCTTC
TRBJ2-5 | TRBV5-6 | NA | NA | CASLVQGFGETQYF | TGTGCCAGCCTCGTCCAGGGTTTTGGAGAGACCCAGTACTTC
TRBJ1-1 | TRBV7-2 | NA | TRBD1 | CASIPGQGGTEAFF | TGTGCCAGCATCCCGGGACAGGGTGGCACTGAAGCTTTCTTT
TRBJ2-2 | TRBV6-5 | few | TRBD2 | CASSTRGGDTGELFF | TGTGCCAGCAGCACGCGGGGGGGAGACACCGGGGAGCTGTTTTTT